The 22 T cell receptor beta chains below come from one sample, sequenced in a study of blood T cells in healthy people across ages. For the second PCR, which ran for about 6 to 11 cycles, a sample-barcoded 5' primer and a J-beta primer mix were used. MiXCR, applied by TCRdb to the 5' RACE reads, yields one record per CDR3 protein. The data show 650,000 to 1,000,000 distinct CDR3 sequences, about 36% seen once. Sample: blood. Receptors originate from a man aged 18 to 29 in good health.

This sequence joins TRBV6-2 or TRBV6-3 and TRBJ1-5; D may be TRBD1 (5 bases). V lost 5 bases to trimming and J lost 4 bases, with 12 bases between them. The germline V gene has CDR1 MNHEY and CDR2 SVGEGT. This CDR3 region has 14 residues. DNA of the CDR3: TGTGCCAGCAGTCAGGGATCGCGGAATCAGCCCCAGCATTTT. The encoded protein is CASSQGSRNQPQHF.

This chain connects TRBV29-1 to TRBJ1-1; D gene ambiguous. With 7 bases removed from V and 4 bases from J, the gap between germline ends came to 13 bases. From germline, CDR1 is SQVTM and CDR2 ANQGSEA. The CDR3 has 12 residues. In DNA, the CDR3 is TGCAGCGCCAGAGCTTGGGGCACTGAAGCTTTCTTT. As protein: CSARAWGTEAFF.

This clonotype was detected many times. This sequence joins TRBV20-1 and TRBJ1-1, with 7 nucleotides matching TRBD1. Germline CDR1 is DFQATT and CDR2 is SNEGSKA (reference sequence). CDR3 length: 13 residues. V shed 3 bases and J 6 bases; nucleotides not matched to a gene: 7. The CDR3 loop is CSARREGAAEAFF. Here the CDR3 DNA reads TGCAGTGCTAGGAGGGAGGGGGCCGCTGAAGCTTTCTTT.

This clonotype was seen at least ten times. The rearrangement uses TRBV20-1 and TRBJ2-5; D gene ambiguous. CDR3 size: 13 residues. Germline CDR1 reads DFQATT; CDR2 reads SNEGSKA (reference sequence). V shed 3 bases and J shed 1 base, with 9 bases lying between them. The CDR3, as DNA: TGCAGTGCTAGCAGCCGCCTCCAAGAGACCCAGTACTTC. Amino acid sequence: CSASSRLQETQYF.

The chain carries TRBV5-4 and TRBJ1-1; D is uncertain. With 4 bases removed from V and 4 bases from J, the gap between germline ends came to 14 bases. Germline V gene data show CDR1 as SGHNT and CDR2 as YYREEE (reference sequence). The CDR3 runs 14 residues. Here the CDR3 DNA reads TGTGCCAGCAGCCCTCGACGGGTGAGCACTGAAGCTTTCTTT. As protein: CASSPRRVSTEAFF. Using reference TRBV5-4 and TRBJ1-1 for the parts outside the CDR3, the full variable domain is ETGVTQSPTHLIKTRGQQVTLRCSSQSGHNTVSWYQQALGQGPQFIFQYYREEENGRGNFPPRFSGLQFPNYSSELNVNALELDDSALYLCASSPRRVSTEAFFGQGTRLTVV.

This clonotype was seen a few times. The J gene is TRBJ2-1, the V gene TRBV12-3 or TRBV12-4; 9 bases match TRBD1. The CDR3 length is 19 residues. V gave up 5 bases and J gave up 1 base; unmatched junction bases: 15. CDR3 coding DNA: TGTGCCAGCAGTGGGGGGGGACAGGGAAGCGCCAGGTCCTACAATGAGCAGTTCTTC. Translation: CASSGGGQGSARSYNEQFF.

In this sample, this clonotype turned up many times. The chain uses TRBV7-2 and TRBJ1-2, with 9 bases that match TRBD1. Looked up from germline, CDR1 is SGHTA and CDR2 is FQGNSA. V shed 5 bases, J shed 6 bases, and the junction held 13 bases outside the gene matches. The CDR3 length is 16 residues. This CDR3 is CASSLNPRGTGHGYTF. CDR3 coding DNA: TGTGCCAGCAGCCTCAACCCCCGCGGGACAGGGCATGGCTACACCTTC.

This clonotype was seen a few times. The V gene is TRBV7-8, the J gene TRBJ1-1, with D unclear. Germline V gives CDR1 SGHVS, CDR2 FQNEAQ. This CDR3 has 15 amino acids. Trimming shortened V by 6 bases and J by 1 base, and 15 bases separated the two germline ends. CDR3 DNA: TGTGCCAGCAGATCCGCAGGACGGGAGAACACTGAAGCTTTCTTT. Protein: CASRSAGRENTEAFF.

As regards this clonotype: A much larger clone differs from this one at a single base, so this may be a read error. CDR3 protein: CASTPWGAELDTQYF. The DNA of the CDR3 is TGTGCCAGCACCCCTTGGGGGGCGGAATTAGATACGCAGTATTTT. The V and J genes are TRBV12-3 or TRBV12-4 and TRBJ2-3; D possibly matches TRBD1 or TRBD2 (6 bases each). The CDR3 runs to 15 residues. The V and J ends lost 7 bases and 5 bases respectively, with 19 bases between them.

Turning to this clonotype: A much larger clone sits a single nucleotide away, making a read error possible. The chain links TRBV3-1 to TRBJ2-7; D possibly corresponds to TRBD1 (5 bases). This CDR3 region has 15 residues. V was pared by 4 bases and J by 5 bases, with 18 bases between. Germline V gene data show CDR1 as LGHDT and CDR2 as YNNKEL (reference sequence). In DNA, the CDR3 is TGTGCCAGCAGCCGAGATGCCTCAGGGTATGACGAGCAGTACTTC. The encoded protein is CASSRDASGYDEQYF.

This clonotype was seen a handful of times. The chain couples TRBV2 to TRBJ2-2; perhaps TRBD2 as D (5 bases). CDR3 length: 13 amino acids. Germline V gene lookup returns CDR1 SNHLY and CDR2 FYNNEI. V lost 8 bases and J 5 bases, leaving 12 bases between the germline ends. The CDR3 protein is CASPLWETGELFF. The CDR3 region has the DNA TGTGCCAGCCCCCTCTGGGAGACCGGGGAGCTGTTTTTT.

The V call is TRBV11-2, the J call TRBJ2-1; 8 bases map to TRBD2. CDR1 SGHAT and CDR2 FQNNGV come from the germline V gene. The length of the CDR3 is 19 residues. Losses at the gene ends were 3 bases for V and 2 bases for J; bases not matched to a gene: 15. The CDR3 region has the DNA TGTGCCAGCAGCTTCGGTTCAGGAGGCGGGGGGTTGCCCTACAATGAGCAGTTCTTC. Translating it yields CASSFGSGGGGLPYNEQFF.

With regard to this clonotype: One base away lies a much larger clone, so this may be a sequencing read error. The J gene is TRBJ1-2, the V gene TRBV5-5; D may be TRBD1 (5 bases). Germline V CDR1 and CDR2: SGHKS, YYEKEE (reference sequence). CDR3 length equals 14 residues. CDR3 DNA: TGTGCCAGCAGCCCGGGGGGGGAGTACTATGGCTACATCTTC. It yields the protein CASSPGGEYYGYIF.

The DNA of the CDR3 is TGTGCCAGCAGTTTATCGACAGGGGGCGAGGTCTATGGCTACACCTTC. It specifies CASSLSTGGEVYGYTF. The chain recombines TRBV27 with TRBJ1-2; TRBD1 agrees at 10 bases. The CDR3 runs to 16 residues. V was pared by 0 bases and J by 4 bases, with 5 bases of the junction left unmatched. In germline, CDR1 is MNHEY, CDR2 SMNVEV (reference sequence).

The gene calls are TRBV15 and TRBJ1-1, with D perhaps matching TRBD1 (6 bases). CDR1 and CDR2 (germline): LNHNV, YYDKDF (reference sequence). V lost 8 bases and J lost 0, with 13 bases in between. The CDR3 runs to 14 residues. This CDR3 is CATALGQMNTEAFF. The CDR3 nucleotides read TGTGCCACCGCCCTAGGACAGATGAACACTGAAGCTTTCTTT.

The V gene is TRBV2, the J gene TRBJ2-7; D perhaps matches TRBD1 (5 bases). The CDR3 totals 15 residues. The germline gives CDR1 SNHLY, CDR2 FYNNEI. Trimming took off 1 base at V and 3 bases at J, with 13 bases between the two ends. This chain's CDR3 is CASSEGVRQGYEQYF. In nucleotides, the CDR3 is TGTGCCAGCAGTGAAGGAGTTCGGCAGGGCTACGAGCAGTACTTC.

This CDR3 reads CSVGRTGYTEAFF. The CDR3 DNA follows: TGCAGCGTTGGCCGAACAGGGTACACTGAAGCTTTCTTT. The rearrangement joins TRBV29-1 to TRBJ1-1; possibly TRBD1 for D (6 bases). Trimming left V 4 bases short and J 3 bases short, with 12 bases between. Looked up from germline, CDR1 is SQVTM and CDR2 is ANQGSEA. The CDR3 is made up of 13 amino acids. Using reference TRBV29-1 and TRBJ1-1 for the parts outside the CDR3, the full variable domain is SAVISQKPSRDICQRGTSLTIQCQVDSQVTMMFWYRQQPGQSLTLIATANQGSEATYESGFVIDKFPISRPNLTFSTLTVSNMSPEDSSIYLCSVGRTGYTEAFFGQGTRLTVV.

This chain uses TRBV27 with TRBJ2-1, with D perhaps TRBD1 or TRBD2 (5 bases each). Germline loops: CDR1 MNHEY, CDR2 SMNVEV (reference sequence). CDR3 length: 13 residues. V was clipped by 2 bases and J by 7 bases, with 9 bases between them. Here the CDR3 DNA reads TGTGCCAGCAGTTTAAAATGGGGGAATGAGCAGTTCTTC. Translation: CASSLKWGNEQFF.

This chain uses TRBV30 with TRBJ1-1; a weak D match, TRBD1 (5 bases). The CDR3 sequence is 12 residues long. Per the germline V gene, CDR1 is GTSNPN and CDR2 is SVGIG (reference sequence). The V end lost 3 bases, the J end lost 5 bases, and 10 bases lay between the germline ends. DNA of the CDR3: TGTGCCTGGAGAGAGGGGAATACTGAAGCTTTCTTT. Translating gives CAWREGNTEAFF. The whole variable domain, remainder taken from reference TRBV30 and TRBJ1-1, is SQTIHQWPATLVQPVGSPLSLECTVEGTSNPNLYWYRQAAGRGLQLLFYSVGIGQISSEVPQNLSASRPQDRQFILSSKKLLLSDSGFYLCAWREGNTEAFFGQGTRLTVV.

In DNA, the CDR3 is TGTGCCAGCAGCCCTCCCCTGCGGGGGAACACAGATACGCAGTATTTT. Translating gives CASSPPLRGNTDTQYF. V and J are TRBV7-2 and TRBJ2-3; TRBD2 agrees at 7 bases. This CDR3 is built from 16 residues. With V trimmed by 5 bases and J by 2 bases, 10 bases remained unmatched. Germline values: CDR1 SGHTA, CDR2 FQGNSA. Using reference TRBV7-2 and TRBJ2-3 for the parts outside the CDR3, the full variable domain is GAGVSQSPSNKVTEKGKDVELRCDPISGHTALYWYRQSLGQGLEFLIYFQGNSAPDKSGLPSDRFSAERTGGSVSTLTIQRTQQEDSAVYLCASSPPLRGNTDTQYFGPGTRLTVL.

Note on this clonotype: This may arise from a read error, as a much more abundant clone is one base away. CDR3 DNA sequence: TGTGCCAGCAGGGTAGCTCTCAGTGGGAATGAGCAGTACTTC. As protein: CASRVALSGNEQYF. The V call is TRBV7-2, the J call TRBJ2-7; D not certain. The CDR3 covers 14 residues. The germline gives CDR1 SGHTA, CDR2 FQGNSA. V lost 6 bases to trimming and J lost 7 bases, with 19 bases between them. Combining the CDR3 with reference TRBV7-2 and TRBJ2-7 gives the whole variable domain GAGVSQSPSNKVTEKGKDVELRCDPISGHTALYWYRQSLGQGLEFLIYFQGNSAPDKSGLPSDRFSAERTGGSVSTLTIQRTQQEDSAVYLCASRVALSGNEQYFGPGTRLTVT.

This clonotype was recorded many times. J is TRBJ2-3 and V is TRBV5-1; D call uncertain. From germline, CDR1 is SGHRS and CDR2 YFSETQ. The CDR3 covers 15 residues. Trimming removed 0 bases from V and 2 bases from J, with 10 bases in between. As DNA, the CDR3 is TGCGCCAGCAGCTTGGGTCCTCAGAACACAGATACGCAGTATTTT. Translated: CASSLGPQNTDTQYF.